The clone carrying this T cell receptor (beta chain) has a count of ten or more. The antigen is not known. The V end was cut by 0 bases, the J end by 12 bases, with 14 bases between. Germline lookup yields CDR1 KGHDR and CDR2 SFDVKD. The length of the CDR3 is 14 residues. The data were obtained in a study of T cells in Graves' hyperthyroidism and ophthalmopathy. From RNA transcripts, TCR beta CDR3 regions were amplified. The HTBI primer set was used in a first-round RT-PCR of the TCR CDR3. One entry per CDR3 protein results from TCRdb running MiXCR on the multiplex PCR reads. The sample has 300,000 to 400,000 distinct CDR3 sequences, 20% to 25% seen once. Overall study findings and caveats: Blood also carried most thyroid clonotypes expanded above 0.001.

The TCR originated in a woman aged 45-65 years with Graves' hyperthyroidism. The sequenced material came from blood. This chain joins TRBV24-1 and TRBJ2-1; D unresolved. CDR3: CATSDLQWGPTQFF. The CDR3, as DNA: TGTGCCACCAGTGATTTGCAGTGGGGTCCAACGCAGTTCTTC.